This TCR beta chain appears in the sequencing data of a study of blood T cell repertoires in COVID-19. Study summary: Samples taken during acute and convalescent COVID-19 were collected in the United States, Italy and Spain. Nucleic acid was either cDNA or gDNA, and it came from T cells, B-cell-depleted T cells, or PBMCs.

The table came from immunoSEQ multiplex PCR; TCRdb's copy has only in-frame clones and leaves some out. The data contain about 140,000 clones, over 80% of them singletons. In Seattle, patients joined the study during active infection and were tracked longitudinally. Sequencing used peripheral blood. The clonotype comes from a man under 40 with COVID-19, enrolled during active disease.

The CDR3 loop is CASSDRGSVTQYF. As DNA, the CDR3 is TGTGCCAGCAGTGACCGGGGGTCCGTGACCCAGTACTTC. The V call is TRBV6-1, the J call TRBJ2-5; the D gene is possibly TRBD2 (6 bases). The germline gives CDR1 MNHNS, CDR2 SASEGT. This CDR3 contains 13 residues. The germline V and J ends were trimmed by 3 bases and 7 bases, with 12 bases remaining between them.